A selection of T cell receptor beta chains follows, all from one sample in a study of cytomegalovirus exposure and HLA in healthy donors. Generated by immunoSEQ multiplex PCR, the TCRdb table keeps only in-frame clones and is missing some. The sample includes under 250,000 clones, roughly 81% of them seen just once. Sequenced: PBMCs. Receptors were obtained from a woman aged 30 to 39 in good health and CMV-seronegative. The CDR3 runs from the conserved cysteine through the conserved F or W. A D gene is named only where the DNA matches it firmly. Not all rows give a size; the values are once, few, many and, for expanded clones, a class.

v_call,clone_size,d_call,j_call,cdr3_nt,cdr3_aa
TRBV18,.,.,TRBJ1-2,TGTGCCAGCTCACCGAAACAGGGTTATGGCTACACCTTC,CASSPKQGYGYTF
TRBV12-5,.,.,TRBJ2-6,TGTGCTAGTGGTCCGGGACACAACTCTGGGGCCAACGTCCTGACTTTC,CASGPGHNSGANVLTF
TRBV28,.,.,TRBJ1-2,TGTGCCAGCAGTCAGGGATTCTATGGCTACACCTTC,CASSQGFYGYTF
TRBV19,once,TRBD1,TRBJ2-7,TGTGCCAGTAGTATAGGGACAGGGGGCAATTACGAGCAGTACTTC,CASSIGTGGNYEQYF
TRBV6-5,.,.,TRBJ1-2,TGTGCCAGCAGTTACGGGACGGGGGGACGGAGTGGCTACACCTTC,CASSYGTGGRSGYTF
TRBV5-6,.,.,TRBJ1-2,TGTGCCAGCAGCTTTCAGGACTATGGCTACACCTTC,CASSFQDYGYTF
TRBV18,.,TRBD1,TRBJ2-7,TGTGCCAGCTCCAGGCCCGGAACAGGGGGTTATTACGAGCAGTACTTC,CASSRPGTGGYYEQYF
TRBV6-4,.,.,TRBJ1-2,TGTGCCAGCAGTACTGGACCCCGGGGCTATGGCTACACCTTC,CASSTGPRGYGYTF
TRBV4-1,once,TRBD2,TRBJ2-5,TGCGCCAGCAGCCAAAGGACTAGCGGGGGCCTAGGAGAGACCCAGTACTTC,CASSQRTSGGLGETQYF
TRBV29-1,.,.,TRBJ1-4,TGCACCGCTGGGGCGGACGAAAAACTGTTTTTT,CTAGADEKLFF
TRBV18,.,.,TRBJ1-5,TGTGCCAGCTCACCCATGGGACCGGGTGCGGGACCCCAGCATTTT,CASSPMGPGAGPQHF
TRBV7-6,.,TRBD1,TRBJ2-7,TGTGCCAGCAGCTTGGGAAGAACCCGGGACAGAGCCTACGAGCAGTACTTC,CASSLGRTRDRAYEQYF
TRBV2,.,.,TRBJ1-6,TGTGCCAGCAGTACTCGGTCGGATTCACCCCTCCACTTT,CASSTRSDSPLHF
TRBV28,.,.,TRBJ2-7,TGTGCCAGCAGTTCCGCAGGAGGGACGCAGTCCTACGAGCAGTACTTC,CASSSAGGTQSYEQYF
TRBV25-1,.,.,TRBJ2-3,TGTGCCAGCAGTGATAGAAGCAGGGCCACAGATACGCAGTATTTT,CASSDRSRATDTQYF
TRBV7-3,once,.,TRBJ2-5,TGTGCCAGCAGCCCTCCGGGGCAAGAGACCCAGTACTTC,CASSPPGQETQYF
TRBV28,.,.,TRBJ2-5,TGTGCCAGCCGAGGGGGGGGTTTAGGTGCCGTCCAAGAGACCCAGTACTTC,CASRGGGLGAVQETQYF
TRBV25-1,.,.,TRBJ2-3,TGTGCCAGCAGTGAATGGAGTCTCATAGATACGCAGTATTTT,CASSEWSLIDTQYF
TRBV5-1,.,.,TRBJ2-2,TGCGCCAGCAGCTTGGACGGGACCGGGGAGCTGTTTTTT,CASSLDGTGELFF
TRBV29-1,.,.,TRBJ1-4,TGCAGCGCCGGGGGTCGGGAAAAACTGTTTTTT,CSAGGREKLFF
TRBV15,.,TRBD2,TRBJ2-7,TGTGCCACCAGCAGAGGGCTAGCGGGGGGAGGCTACGAGCAGTACTTC,CATSRGLAGGGYEQYF
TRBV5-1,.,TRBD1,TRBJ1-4,TGCGCCAGCAGCCCGGACAGGGGGGTGGTTGGAAAACTGTTTTTT,CASSPDRGVVGKLFF
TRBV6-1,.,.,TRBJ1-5,TGTGCCAGCAGTGACGTCAGGGGCAATCAGCCCCAGCATTTT,CASSDVRGNQPQHF
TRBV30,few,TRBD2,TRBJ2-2,TGTGCCTGGGTAGCGGGAGTCGGCACCGGGGAGCTGTTTTTT,CAWVAGVGTGELFF
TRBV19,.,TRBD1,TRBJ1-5,TGTGCCAGTAGTATGGGCAGGGGGGTCAATCAGCCCCAGCATTTT,CASSMGRGVNQPQHF
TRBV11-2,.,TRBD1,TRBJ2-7,TGTGCCAGCAGCTTCGGACAGGACCGGGATCAGTACTTC,CASSFGQDRDQYF
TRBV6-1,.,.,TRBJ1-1,TGTGCCGGGCGCCGGGAGTCCATGAACACTGAAGCTTTCTTT,CAGRRESMNTEAFF
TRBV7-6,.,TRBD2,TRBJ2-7,TGTGCCAGCAGCTTAGTCCTGAGCGGGAGCATGCTGAGCGAGCAGTACTTC,CASSLVLSGSMLSEQYF
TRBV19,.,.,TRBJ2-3,TGTGCCAGTAGTATCGGGGGGCTCAACACAGATACGCAGTATTTT,CASSIGGLNTDTQYF
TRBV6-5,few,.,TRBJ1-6,TGTGCCAGCAGGGTGGGGGGAAACGGATCACCCCTCCACTTT,CASRVGGNGSPLHF
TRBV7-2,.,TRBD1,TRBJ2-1,TGTGCCAGCAGCCCAACCGGGACAGGGGGCGGTGAGCAGTTCTTC,CASSPTGTGGGEQFF
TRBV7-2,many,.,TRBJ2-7,TGTGCCAGCAGACGGCGGGTGGACTACGAGCAGTACTTC,CASRRRVDYEQYF
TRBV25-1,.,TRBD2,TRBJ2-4,TGTGCCAGCAGCTCGACTAGCTCGATAGCCAAAAACATTCAGTACTTC,CASSSTSSIAKNIQYF
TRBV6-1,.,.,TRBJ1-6,TGTGCCAGCAGATCCTCAGGGGATCTTGGTTCACCCCTCCACTTT,CASRSSGDLGSPLHF
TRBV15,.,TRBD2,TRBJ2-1,TGTGCCACCAGCAGAGAATCCTCTAGCGGCTACTACAATGAGCAGTTCTTC,CATSRESSSGYYNEQFF
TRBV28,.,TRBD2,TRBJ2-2,TGTGCCGCGGAGGGGTCTAGCGGGGGCACCGGGGAGCTGTTTTTT,CAAEGSSGGTGELFF
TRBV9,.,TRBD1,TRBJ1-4,TGTGCCAGCAGCGTAGGCGATGGAAACAGGGGTTGGGAAAAACTGTTTTTT,CASSVGDGNRGWEKLFF
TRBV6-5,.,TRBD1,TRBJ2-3,TGTGCCAGCAGTACACAGGGGGCTTCAGCAGATACGCAGTATTTT,CASSTQGASADTQYF
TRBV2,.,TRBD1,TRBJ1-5,TGTGCCAGCAGCGCACCCACTAGACAGGGAAATCAGCCCCAGCATTTT,CASSAPTRQGNQPQHF
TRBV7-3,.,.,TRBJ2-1,TGTGCCAGCAGCGCCTCCGGGGGCAATGAGCAGTTCTTC,CASSASGGNEQFF
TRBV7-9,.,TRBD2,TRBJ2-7,TGTGCCAGCAGCTTAAGGGCTAGCGGCGAGCAGTACTTC,CASSLRASGEQYF
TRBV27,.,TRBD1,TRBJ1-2,TGTGCCAGCAGTTGGGAACCTCGGACAGGGGGCGATGCTAGTGGCTACACCTTC,CASSWEPRTGGDASGYTF
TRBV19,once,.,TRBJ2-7,TGTGCCAGTAGTTTAAGGGGTGGCAGGGGCGAGCAGTACTTC,CASSLRGGRGEQYF
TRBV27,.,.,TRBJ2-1,TGTGCCAGCAGAGACAGGTCCTACAATGAGCAGTTCTTC,CASRDRSYNEQFF
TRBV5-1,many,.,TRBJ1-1,TGCGCCAGCAGCTTAGACCTCCCGTCTCAAGGAGCTGAAGCTTTCTTT,CASSLDLPSQGAEAFF
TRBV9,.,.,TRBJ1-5,TGTGCCAGCAGCGTAGCTCAGGCAGGACAGCCCCAGCATTTT,CASSVAQAGQPQHF
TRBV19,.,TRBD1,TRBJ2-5,TGTGCCAGTAGTATGGGGACAGGGGGCGTAGAGACCCAGTACTTC,CASSMGTGGVETQYF
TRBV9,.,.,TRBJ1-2,TGTGCCAGCAGCGTAGGACAGGACTATGGCTACACCTTC,CASSVGQDYGYTF